This T cell receptor (beta chain) was identified during a study of blood T cell repertoires in COVID-19. Looking at the study overall: The United States, Italy and Spain supplied acute and convalescent COVID-19 samples.

Study processing details: Counts of nucleated cells, estimated from reference gene primer amplification, were obtained. The protocol was immunoSEQ multiplex PCR, while the TCRdb copy is restricted to in-frame clones and leaves out a portion. V and J calls and clone size are copied from that table; D and trimming were computed from the DNA. Among about 140,000 clones listed, just over 85% were seen once. V gave up 2 bases and J gave up 1 base; unmatched junction bases: 0. The CDR3 is made up of 16 amino acids. Germline V CDR1 and CDR2: KGHDR, SFDVKD. This sequence originates from a woman aged 60-75 years with acute or convalescent COVID-19. Sequenced sample: peripheral blood. The chain links TRBV24-1 to TRBJ2-2; TRBD1 matches at 10 bases. The CDR3 loop reads CATSDWDRGNTGELFF. CDR3 DNA sequence: TGTGCCACCAGTGATTGGGACAGGGGGAACACCGGGGAGCTGTTTTTT.